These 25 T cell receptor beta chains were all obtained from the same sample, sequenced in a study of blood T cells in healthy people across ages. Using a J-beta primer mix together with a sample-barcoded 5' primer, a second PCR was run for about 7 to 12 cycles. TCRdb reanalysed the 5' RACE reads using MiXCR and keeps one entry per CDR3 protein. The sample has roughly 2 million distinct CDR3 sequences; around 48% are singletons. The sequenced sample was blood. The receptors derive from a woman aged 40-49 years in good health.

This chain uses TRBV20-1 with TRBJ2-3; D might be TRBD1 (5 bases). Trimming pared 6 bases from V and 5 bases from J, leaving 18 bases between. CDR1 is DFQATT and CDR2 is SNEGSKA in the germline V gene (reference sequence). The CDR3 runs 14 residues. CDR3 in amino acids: CSATTSGRGDTQYF. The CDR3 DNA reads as TGCAGTGCCACTACTTCAGGGCGAGGAGATACGCAGTATTTT.

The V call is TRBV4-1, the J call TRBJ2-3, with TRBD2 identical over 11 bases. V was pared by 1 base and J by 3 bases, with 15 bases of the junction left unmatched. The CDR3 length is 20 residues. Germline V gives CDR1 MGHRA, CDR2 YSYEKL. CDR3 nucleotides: TGCGCCAGCAGCCAAGTTGGGACCCCGTCTAGCGGGGGGATAACAGATACGCAGTATTTT. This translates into CASSQVGTPSSGGITDTQYF.

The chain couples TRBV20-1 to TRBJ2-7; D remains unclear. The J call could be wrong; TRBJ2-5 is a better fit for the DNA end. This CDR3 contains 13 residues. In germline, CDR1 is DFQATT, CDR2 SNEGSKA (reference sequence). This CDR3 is CSARGESRRTQYF. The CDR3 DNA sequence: TGCAGTGCTAGAGGTGAATCCCGTAGGACCCAGTACTTC.

CDR3 in DNA: TGTGCCAGCAGTCCGTCAGGGGGCGGGAAGACCCAGTACTTC. It encodes CASSPSGGGKTQYF. V and J are TRBV12-3 or TRBV12-4 and TRBJ2-7, with 8 bases identical to TRBD1. The DNA matches TRBJ2-5 better at its end, which makes the J call doubtful. CDR3 length: 14 amino acids.

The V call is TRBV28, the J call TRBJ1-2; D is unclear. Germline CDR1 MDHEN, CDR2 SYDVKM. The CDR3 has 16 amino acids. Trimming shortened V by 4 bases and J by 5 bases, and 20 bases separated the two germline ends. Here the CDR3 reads CASSYSRVGSGYGYTF. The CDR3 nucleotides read TGTGCCAGCAGTTACAGTCGGGTCGGGAGTGGGTATGGCTACACCTTC.

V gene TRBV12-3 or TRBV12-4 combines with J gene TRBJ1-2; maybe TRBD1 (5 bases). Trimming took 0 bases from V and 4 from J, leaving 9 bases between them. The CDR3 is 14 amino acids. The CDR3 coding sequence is TGTGCCAGCAGTTTAGCCAGGGTAGTCTATGGCTACACCTTC. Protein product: CASSLARVVYGYTF.

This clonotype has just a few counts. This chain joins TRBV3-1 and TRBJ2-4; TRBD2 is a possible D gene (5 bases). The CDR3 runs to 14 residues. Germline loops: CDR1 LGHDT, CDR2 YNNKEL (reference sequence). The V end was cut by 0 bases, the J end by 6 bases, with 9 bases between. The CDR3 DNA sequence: TGTGCCAGCAGCCAAGAGGGGAGAGGAAACATTCAGTACTTC. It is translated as CASSQEGRGNIQYF.

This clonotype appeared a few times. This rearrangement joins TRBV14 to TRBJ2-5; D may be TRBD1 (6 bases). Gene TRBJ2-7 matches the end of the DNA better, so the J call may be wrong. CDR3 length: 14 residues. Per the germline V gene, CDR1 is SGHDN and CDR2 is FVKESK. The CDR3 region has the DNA TGTGCCAGCAGCCAAGTCAGGGGCCCTTTCGAGCAGTACTTC. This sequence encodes CASSQVRGPFEQYF.

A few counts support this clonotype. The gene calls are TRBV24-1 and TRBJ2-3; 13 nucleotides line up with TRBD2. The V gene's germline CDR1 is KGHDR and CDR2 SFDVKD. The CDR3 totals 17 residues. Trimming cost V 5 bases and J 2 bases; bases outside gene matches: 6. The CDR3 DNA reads TGTGCCACCAGTGGGAGACTAGCGGGGGGACACACAGATACGCAGTATTTT. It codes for CATSGRLAGGHTDTQYF.

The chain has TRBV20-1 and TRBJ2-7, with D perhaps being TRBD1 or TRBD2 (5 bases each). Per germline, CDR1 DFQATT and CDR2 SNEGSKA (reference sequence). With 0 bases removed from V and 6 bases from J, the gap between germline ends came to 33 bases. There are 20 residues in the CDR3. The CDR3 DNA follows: TGCAGTGCTAGAGATTGGGACCGTCGAGCTCCTACGAGCAGTACGGCCGAGCAGTACTTC. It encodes CSARDWDRRAPTSSTAEQYF.

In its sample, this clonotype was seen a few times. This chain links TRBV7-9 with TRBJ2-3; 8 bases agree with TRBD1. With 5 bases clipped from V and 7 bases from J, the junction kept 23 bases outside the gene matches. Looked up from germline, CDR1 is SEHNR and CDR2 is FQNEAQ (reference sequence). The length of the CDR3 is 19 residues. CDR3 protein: CASSPGTGYPHRVGHTQYF. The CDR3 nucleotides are TGTGCCAGCAGCCCCGGGACAGGCTACCCCCACCGAGTTGGGCATACGCAGTATTTT. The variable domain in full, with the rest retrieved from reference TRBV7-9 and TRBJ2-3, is DTGVSQNPRHKITKRGQNVTFRCDPISEHNRLYWYRQTLGQGPEFLTYFQNEAQLEKSRLLSDRFSAERPKGSFSTLEIQRTEQGDSAMYLCASSPGTGYPHRVGHTQYFGPGTRLTVL.

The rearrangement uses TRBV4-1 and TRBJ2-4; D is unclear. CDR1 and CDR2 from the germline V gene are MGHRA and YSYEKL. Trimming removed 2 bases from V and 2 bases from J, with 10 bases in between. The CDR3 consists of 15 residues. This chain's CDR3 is CASSQIDFSKNIQYF. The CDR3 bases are TGCGCCAGCAGCCAAATCGACTTTTCCAAAAACATTCAGTACTTC.

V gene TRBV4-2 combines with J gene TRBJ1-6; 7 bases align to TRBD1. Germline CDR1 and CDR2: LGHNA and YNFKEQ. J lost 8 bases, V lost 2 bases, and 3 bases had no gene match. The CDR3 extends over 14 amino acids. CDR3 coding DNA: TGTGCCAGCAGCCAACCTACAGGGGATTCACCCCTCCACTTT. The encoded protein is CASSQPTGDSPLHF.

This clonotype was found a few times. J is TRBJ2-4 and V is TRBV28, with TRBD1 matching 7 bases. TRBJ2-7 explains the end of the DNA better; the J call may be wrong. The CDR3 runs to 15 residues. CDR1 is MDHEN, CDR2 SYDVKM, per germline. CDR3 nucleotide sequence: TGTGCCAGCAGTTTACTTGAGACAGGGCATTACGAGCAGTACTTC. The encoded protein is CASSLLETGHYEQYF.

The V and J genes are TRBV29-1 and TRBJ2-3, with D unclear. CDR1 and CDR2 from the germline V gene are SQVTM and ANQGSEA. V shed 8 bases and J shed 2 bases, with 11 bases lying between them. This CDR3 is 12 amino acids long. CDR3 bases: TGCAGCATTGCAGAGCCCACAGATACGCAGTATTTT. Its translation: CSIAEPTDTQYF.

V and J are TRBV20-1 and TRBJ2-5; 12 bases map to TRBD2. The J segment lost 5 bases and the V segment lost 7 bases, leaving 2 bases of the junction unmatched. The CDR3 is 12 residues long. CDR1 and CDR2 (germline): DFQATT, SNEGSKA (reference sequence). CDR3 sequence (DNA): TGCAGTGGGACTAGCGGGGCGGAGACCCAGTACTTC. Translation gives CSGTSGAETQYF.

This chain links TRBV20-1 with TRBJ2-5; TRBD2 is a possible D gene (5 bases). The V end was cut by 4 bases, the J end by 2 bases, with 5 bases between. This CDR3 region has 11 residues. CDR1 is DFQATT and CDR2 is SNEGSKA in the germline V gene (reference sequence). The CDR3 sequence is CSAKRQETQYF. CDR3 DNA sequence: TGCAGTGCTAAGCGGCAAGAGACCCAGTACTTC.

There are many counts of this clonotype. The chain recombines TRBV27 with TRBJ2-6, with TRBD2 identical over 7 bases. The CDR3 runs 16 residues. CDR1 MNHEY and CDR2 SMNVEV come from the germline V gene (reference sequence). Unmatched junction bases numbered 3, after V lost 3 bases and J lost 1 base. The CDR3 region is CASSLGRGSGANVLTF. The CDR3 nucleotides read TGTGCCAGCAGTTTGGGGAGGGGTTCTGGGGCCAACGTCCTGACTTTC.

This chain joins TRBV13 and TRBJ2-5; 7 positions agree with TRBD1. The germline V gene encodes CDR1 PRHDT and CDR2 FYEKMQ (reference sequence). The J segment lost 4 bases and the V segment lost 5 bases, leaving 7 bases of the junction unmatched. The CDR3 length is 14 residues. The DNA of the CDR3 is TGTGCCAGCAGCGCGAGACAGGGTGTAGAGACCCAGTACTTC. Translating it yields CASSARQGVETQYF.

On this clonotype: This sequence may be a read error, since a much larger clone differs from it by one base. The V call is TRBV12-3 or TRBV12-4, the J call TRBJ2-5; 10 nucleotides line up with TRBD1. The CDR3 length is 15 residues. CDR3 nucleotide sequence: TGTGCCAGCACCCGCGAGGGGACAGGGGTAGAGTCCCAGTACTTC. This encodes CASTREGTGVESQYF.

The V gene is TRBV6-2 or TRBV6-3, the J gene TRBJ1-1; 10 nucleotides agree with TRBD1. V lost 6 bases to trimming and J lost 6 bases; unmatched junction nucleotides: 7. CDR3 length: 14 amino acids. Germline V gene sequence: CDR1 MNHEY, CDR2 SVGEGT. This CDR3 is CASSSGTGESEAFF. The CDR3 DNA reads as TGTGCCAGCAGCTCGGGGACAGGGGAGTCTGAAGCTTTCTTT.

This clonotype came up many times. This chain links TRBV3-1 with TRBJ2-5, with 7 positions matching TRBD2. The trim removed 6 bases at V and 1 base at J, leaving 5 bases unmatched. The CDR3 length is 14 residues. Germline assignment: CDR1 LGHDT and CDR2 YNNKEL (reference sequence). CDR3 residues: CASRPGGPQETQYF. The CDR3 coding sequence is TGTGCCAGCAGACCGGGGGGTCCCCAAGAGACCCAGTACTTC.

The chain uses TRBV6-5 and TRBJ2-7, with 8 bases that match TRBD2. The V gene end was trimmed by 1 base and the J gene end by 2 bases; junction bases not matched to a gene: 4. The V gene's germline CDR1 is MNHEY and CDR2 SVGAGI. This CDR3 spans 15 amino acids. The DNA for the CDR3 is TGTGCCAGCAGTTACTTGGCGGGGGGTCCCTACGAGCAGTACTTC. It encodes CASSYLAGGPYEQYF.

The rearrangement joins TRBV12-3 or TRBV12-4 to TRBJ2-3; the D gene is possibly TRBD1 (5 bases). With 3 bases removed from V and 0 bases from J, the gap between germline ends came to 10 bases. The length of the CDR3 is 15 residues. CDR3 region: CASSLTDYSTDTQYF. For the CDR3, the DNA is TGTGCCAGCAGTTTGACAGATTATAGCACAGATACGCAGTATTTT.

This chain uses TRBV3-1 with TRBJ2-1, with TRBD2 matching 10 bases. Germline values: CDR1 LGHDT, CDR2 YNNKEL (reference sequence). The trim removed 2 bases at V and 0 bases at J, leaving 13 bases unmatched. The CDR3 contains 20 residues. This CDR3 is CASSQLFASGGLDSYNEQFF. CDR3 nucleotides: TGTGCCAGCAGCCAATTGTTCGCTAGCGGGGGACTCGACTCCTACAATGAGCAGTTCTTC.